These T cell receptor beta chains were read from a single sample in a study of Ad26.COV2.S vaccination and SARS-CoV-2 variants. Clones were sequenced by immunoSEQ multiplex PCR, and TCRdb holds only the in-frame ones, with some missing. The sample gives about 320,000 clones, roughly 80% of which show up once; under 2.5% is in the top ten. Sequenced material: peripheral blood, taken in a trial of Ad26.COV2.S vaccine versus placebo. These receptors originate from a person between 18 and 65 years old who received the Ad26.COV2.S COVID-19 vaccine or a placebo. Both conserved end residues are part of each CDR3. D genes are given only for firm matches. Size is stated for part of the rows, as once, few or many counts, or as a class when the clone is expanded.

j_gene,len,d_gene,v_gene,abundance,CDR3aa,CDR3nt
TRBJ2-7,16,.,TRBV6-2/TRBV6-3,once,CASSPFRRDKNYEQYF,TGTGCCAGCAGTCCCTTCCGTAGGGACAAGAATTACGAGCAGTACTTC
TRBJ2-7,12,.,TRBV28,.,CASSLVVFMPYF,TGTGCCAGCAGTTTGGTCGTATTTATGCCGTACTTC
TRBJ2-5,12,TRBD1,TRBV12-3/TRBV12-4,.,CASQGAGETQYF,TGTGCCAGTCAGGGGGCAGGGGAGACCCAGTACTTC
TRBJ1-2,14,.,TRBV3-1/TRBV3-2,.,CASSQTYRDYGYTF,TGTGCCAGCAGCCAAACTTACAGGGACTATGGCTACACCTTC
TRBJ1-2,14,TRBD1,TRBV24-1,.,CATSDHRGLGGYTF,TGTGCCACCAGTGACCACAGGGGGTTGGGCGGCTACACCTTC
TRBJ2-5,13,.,TRBV4-2,.,CASSQDGTETQYF,TGTGCCAGCAGCCAGGACGGGACAGAGACCCAGTACTTC
TRBJ2-2,15,TRBD1,TRBV27,.,CASSTETGVAGELFF,TGTGCCAGCAGTACAGAGACAGGGGTTGCCGGGGAGCTGTTTTTT
TRBJ1-4,13,TRBD1,TRBV24-1,.,CATSTQGDEKLFF,TGTGCCACGAGCACTCAGGGGGACGAAAAACTGTTTTTT
TRBJ2-3,17,.,TRBV7-9,.,CASSTWAVAPGTDTQYF,TGTGCCAGCAGCACCTGGGCGGTGGCTCCAGGCACAGATACGCAGTATTTT
TRBJ2-2,15,.,TRBV5-1,.,CASSFYRGNTGELFF,TGCGCCAGCAGCTTTTACCGCGGGAACACCGGGGAGCTGTTTTTT
TRBJ2-5,15,.,TRBV25-1,.,CASSDTTGLGETQYF,TGTGCCAGCAGTGATACAACAGGGTTGGGGGAGACCCAGTACTTC
TRBJ1-5,17,.,TRBV28,.,CASSFRVGGISNQPQHF,TGTGCCAGCAGTTTTAGGGTCGGGGGAATTAGCAATCAGCCCCAGCATTTT
TRBJ2-1,16,.,TRBV5-8,.,CASSLVGRGDYNEQFF,TGTGCCAGCAGCTTGGTAGGCAGGGGCGATTACAATGAGCAGTTCTTC
TRBJ2-3,16,TRBD1,TRBV6-1,few,CASSDQGAISTDTQYF,TGTGCCAGCAGTGACCAGGGGGCGATAAGCACAGATACGCAGTATTTT
TRBJ2-7,15,TRBD1,TRBV6-5,.,CASSYTGQGMKEQYF,TGTGCCAGCAGCTATACGGGACAGGGGATGAAGGAGCAGTACTTC
TRBJ2-1,14,TRBD2,TRBV4-1,.,CASSQVRGGNEQFF,TGCGCCAGCAGCCAAGTTCGCGGGGGCAATGAGCAGTTCTTC
TRBJ1-5,15,.,TRBV6-6,.,CASSFRVGTNQPQHF,TGTGCCAGCAGTTTTAGGGTTGGTACCAATCAGCCCCAGCATTTT
TRBJ2-7,13,.,TRBV6-7,.,CASSYFLSYEQYF,TGTGCCAGCAGTTACTTTCTGTCCTACGAGCAGTACTTC
TRBJ2-3,15,TRBD2,TRBV7-7,.,CASSASGGPQDTQYF,TGTGCCAGCAGCGCCAGCGGGGGTCCCCAGGATACGCAGTATTTT
TRBJ2-3,13,.,TRBV29-1,.,CSVESPGTDTQYF,TGCAGCGTTGAATCTCCGGGCACAGATACGCAGTATTTT
TRBJ2-7,14,.,TRBV19,.,CASSIRDGSYEQYF,TGTGCCAGTAGTATACGGGACGGGTCCTACGAGCAGTACTTC
TRBJ1-4,16,.,TRBV6-5,.,CASSYDLAGRAEKLFF,TGTGCCAGCAGTTACGATCTGGCAGGGCGGGCTGAAAAACTGTTTTTT
TRBJ1-5,14,.,TRBV7-9,.,CASSLEGRGQPQHF,TGTGCCAGCAGCTTAGAAGGACGGGGGCAGCCCCAGCATTTT
TRBJ1-5,16,.,TRBV7-2,.,CASSSGGGYSNQPQHF,TGTGCCAGCAGCTCTGGGGGGGGCTATAGCAATCAGCCCCAGCATTTT
TRBJ2-1,13,.,TRBV7-8,.,CASSRISYNEQFF,TGTGCCAGCAGTCGGATATCCTACAATGAGCAGTTCTTC
TRBJ1-4,15,.,TRBV25-1,.,CASSEWRQTNEKLFF,TGTGCCAGCAGTGAATGGAGACAGACGAATGAAAAACTGTTTTTT
TRBJ2-7,16,.,TRBV28,.,CASSFDRPLETYEQYF,TGTGCCAGCAGTTTTGACAGACCCCTGGAAACCTACGAGCAGTACTTC
TRBJ1-2,17,.,TRBV4-2,few,CASSPDSETQAGYGYTF,TGTGCCAGCAGCCCGGACAGCGAAACCCAGGCGGGCTATGGCTACACCTTC
TRBJ1-1,13,.,TRBV6-6,.,CASSYDGYTEAFF,TGTGCCAGCAGTTACGACGGATACACTGAAGCTTTCTTT
TRBJ2-2,14,.,TRBV6-2/TRBV6-3,.,CASSAQANTGELFF,TGTGCCAGCAGTGCACAGGCGAACACCGGGGAGCTGTTTTTT
TRBJ2-5,16,TRBD2,TRBV5-1,.,CASRGLAGILQETQYF,TGCGCCAGCAGGGGACTAGCGGGGATTCTCCAAGAGACCCAGTACTTC
TRBJ2-5,15,TRBD2,TRBV5-1,.,CASSLMAGGPETQYF,TGCGCCAGCAGCTTGATGGCGGGGGGGCCTGAGACCCAGTACTTC
TRBJ1-2,16,.,TRBV7-2,few,CASSSLGGQGNYGYTF,TGTGCCAGCAGCTCCTTGGGGGGCCAGGGAAACTATGGCTACACCTTC
TRBJ2-7,15,.,TRBV9,once,CARILPRDSSYEQYF,TGTGCCAGAATCCTCCCGCGGGACAGCTCCTACGAGCAGTACTTC
TRBJ1-1,16,.,TRBV6-4,.,CASRTWEVTMNTEAFF,TGTGCCAGCAGGACCTGGGAGGTGACTATGAACACTGAAGCTTTCTTT
TRBJ1-6,13,.,TRBV5-4,.,CASSLESVSPLHF,TGTGCCAGCAGCTTGGAGTCAGTCTCACCCCTCCACTTT
TRBJ2-7,13,TRBD1,TRBV2,.,CASSGQGAGEQYF,TGTGCCAGTTCGGGACAGGGGGCGGGCGAGCAGTACTTC
TRBJ2-3,16,TRBD2,TRBV11-3,.,CASSTSGGSGTDTQYF,TGTGCCAGCAGCACTAGCGGGGGGTCCGGCACAGATACGCAGTATTTT
TRBJ2-1,13,TRBD1,TRBV18,.,CASSPLGQGYQFF,TGTGCCAGCTCACCGTTAGGACAGGGGTACCAGTTCTTC
TRBJ1-1,15,.,TRBV6-1,.,CASSEKGGFLTEAFF,TGTGCCAGCAGTGAAAAAGGGGGTTTTTTAACTGAAGCTTTCTTT